This T cell receptor (beta chain) was profiled in a study of T cells after yellow fever vaccination. Study-level information: It was SMART-Seq v4 Ultra Low Input that prepared the fractions with low cell numbers.

Study conclusions and caveats: Clones from primary vaccination mostly reappeared after the booster (about 97% CD4, over 85% CD8).

Making TCR cDNA involved 5'RACE template switching, which added UMIs and a universal primer site. TCRdb called the 5' RACE reads again in MiXCR, with one record for every CDR3 protein. The sample has roughly 160,000 distinct CDR3 sequences; 6.5% to 8.5% are singletons. For this clonotype: No antigen is known for it.

The receptor was isolated from a young man who received the YFV17D yellow fever vaccine. The sequences come from CD4+ T cells sorted from PBMCs, collected roughly 5 days after the first yellow fever vaccination.

The CDR3: CASSPEPTDTQYF. DNA of the CDR3: TGTGCCAGCTCCCCCGAACCCACAGATACGCAGTATTTT. V is TRBV18 and J is TRBJ2-3; no clear D. Per the germline V gene, CDR1 is KGHSH and CDR2 is LQKENI. The CDR3 extends over 13 amino acids. V lost 6 bases to trimming and J lost 2 bases, with 9 bases between them.